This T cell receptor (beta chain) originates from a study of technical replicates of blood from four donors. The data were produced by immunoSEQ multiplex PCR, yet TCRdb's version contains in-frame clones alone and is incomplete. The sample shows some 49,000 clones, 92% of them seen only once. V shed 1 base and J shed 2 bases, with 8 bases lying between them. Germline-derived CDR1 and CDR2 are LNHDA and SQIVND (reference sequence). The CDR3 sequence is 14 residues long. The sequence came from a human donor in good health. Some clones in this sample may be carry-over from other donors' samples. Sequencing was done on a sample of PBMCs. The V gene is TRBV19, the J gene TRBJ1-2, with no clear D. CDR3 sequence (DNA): TGTGCCAGTAGTATAGGTCAGGCGAACTATGGCTACACCTTC. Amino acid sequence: CASSIGQANYGYTF.